Listed below are T cell receptor beta chains from one sample, sequenced in a study of identical twins. TCRdb re-called the 5' RACE reads through MiXCR, storing one row per CDR3 protein. The sample lists 450,000 or so distinct CDR3 sequences, approximately 25% occurring once. These data also featured in a second study, about T cells expressing NK-cell markers.

The sample was CD4+ T cells sorted from blood. These receptors originate from a woman between 18 and 30 years old in good health. The CDR3 runs from the conserved cysteine through the conserved F or W. The order of the fields is D gene, clone size, V gene, J gene, CDR3 DNA, CDR3 protein. The D gene is left open where the match is weak. Rows may omit the clone size; those that give it use once, few, many or a size class.

d_gene: TRBD2; abundance: .; v_gene: TRBV15; j_gene: TRBJ2-7; CDR3nt: TGTGCCACCAGCAGAGGGATAGCGGGAGTGAACTCCTACGAGCAGTACTTC; CDR3aa: CATSRGIAGVNSYEQYF
d_gene: TRBD1; abundance: .; v_gene: TRBV20-1; j_gene: TRBJ1-1; CDR3nt: TGCAGTGCTAGTATTAGCGGACAGGGGTCAGGTGAAGCTTTCTTT; CDR3aa: CSASISGQGSGEAFF
d_gene: .; abundance: few; v_gene: TRBV11-2; j_gene: TRBJ2-7; CDR3nt: TGTGCCAGCAGCTTTAGTTCGGGTGTCTCCTACGAGCAGTACTTC; CDR3aa: CASSFSSGVSYEQYF
d_gene: .; abundance: .; v_gene: TRBV7-9; j_gene: TRBJ1-2; CDR3nt: TGTGCCAGCAGCCCAGCCCCCGGAGGCTACACCTTC; CDR3aa: CASSPAPGGYTF
d_gene: .; abundance: few; v_gene: TRBV18; j_gene: TRBJ2-5; CDR3nt: TGTGCCAGCTCAGCACGAAAAGAGACCCAGTACTTC; CDR3aa: CASSARKETQYF
d_gene: .; abundance: few; v_gene: TRBV20-1; j_gene: TRBJ2-5; CDR3nt: TGCAGTGCTAGAGATCTAGGACTCCAAGAGACCCAGTACTTC; CDR3aa: CSARDLGLQETQYF
d_gene: .; abundance: .; v_gene: TRBV20-1; j_gene: TRBJ1-4; CDR3nt: TGCAGTGCTAGAGGGGCCGGGGTTAATGAAAAACTGTTTTTT; CDR3aa: CSARGAGVNEKLFF
d_gene: .; abundance: few; v_gene: TRBV10-2; j_gene: TRBJ2-3; CDR3nt: TGCGCCAGCGGTGGGGGAGTGACAGATACGCAGTATTTT; CDR3aa: CASGGGVTDTQYF
d_gene: TRBD2; abundance: .; v_gene: TRBV20-1; j_gene: TRBJ2-5; CDR3nt: TGCAGTGCTAGAGAACCATGGGGGGGACCAGAGACCCAGTACTTC; CDR3aa: CSAREPWGGPETQYF
d_gene: .; abundance: few; v_gene: TRBV20-1; j_gene: TRBJ1-5; CDR3nt: TGCAGTGCCCAGGAGTTGCGGGGGAAGAGCAATCAGCCCCAGCATTTT; CDR3aa: CSAQELRGKSNQPQHF
d_gene: TRBD2; abundance: many; v_gene: TRBV5-1; j_gene: TRBJ2-1; CDR3nt: TGCGCCAGCAGCTCATTTGCGGTGCGGGCTAGCGGGTTTTACAATGAGCAGTTCTTC; CDR3aa: CASSSFAVRASGFYNEQFF
d_gene: TRBD1; abundance: .; v_gene: TRBV12-3/TRBV12-4; j_gene: TRBJ1-5; CDR3nt: TGTGCCAGCAGTTCGAGACAGGGGGCCGGTCAGCCCCAGCATTTT; CDR3aa: CASSSRQGAGQPQHF
d_gene: .; abundance: .; v_gene: TRBV10-3; j_gene: TRBJ2-1; CDR3nt: TGTGCCATCAGTGAGTCCATCGGCAGGGCCGCCTACAATGAGCAGTTCTTC; CDR3aa: CAISESIGRAAYNEQFF
d_gene: TRBD2; abundance: .; v_gene: TRBV5-4; j_gene: TRBJ2-2; CDR3nt: TGTGCCAGCAGTCGACTAGCGGGAGAGGCCGGGGAGCTGTTTTTT; CDR3aa: CASSRLAGEAGELFF
d_gene: TRBD1; abundance: few; v_gene: TRBV6-1; j_gene: TRBJ1-6; CDR3nt: TGTGCCAGCAGCCCCAGGGGGGGAGAGGCACCCCTCCACTTT; CDR3aa: CASSPRGGEAPLHF
d_gene: TRBD2; abundance: .; v_gene: TRBV20-1; j_gene: TRBJ2-3; CDR3nt: TGCAGTGCTCCGATGGGGGGGAGCACAGATACGCAGTATTTT; CDR3aa: CSAPMGGSTDTQYF
d_gene: TRBD2; abundance: .; v_gene: TRBV20-1; j_gene: TRBJ2-1; CDR3nt: TGCAGTGCTAGAGAGGCTAGCGGGATTCCTTCCTACAATGAGCAGTTCTTC; CDR3aa: CSAREASGIPSYNEQFF
d_gene: TRBD2; abundance: .; v_gene: TRBV10-2; j_gene: TRBJ2-5; CDR3nt: TGCGCCAGCAGGTGGCTAGCGGGGGCCCAAGAGACCCAGTACTTC; CDR3aa: CASRWLAGAQETQYF
d_gene: .; abundance: .; v_gene: TRBV6-2/TRBV6-3; j_gene: TRBJ2-2; CDR3nt: TGTGCCAGCAGCCCGACCCGACTAGTTTACACCGGGGAGCTGTTTTTT; CDR3aa: CASSPTRLVYTGELFF